This TCR beta chain was captured in a study of blood T cell repertoires in COVID-19. Germline V gives CDR1 SQVTM, CDR2 ANQGSEA. Trimming at V came to 3 bases and at J to 1 base, leaving 5 bases not matched to a gene. The CDR3 contains 14 residues. Only in-frame clones appear in the TCRdb table, and some are missing; sequencing was by immunoSEQ multiplex PCR. The table lists about 170,000 clones, roughly 89% of them singletons. The chain joins TRBV29-1 to TRBJ1-1; 7 nucleotides line up with TRBD1. The receptor was derived from a young man with active or convalescent COVID-19. Sequenced input: peripheral blood. CDR3 sequence (DNA): TGCAGCGTTGAGGGACAGCGAAGGAACACTGAAGCTTTCTTT. It is translated as CSVEGQRRNTEAFF.